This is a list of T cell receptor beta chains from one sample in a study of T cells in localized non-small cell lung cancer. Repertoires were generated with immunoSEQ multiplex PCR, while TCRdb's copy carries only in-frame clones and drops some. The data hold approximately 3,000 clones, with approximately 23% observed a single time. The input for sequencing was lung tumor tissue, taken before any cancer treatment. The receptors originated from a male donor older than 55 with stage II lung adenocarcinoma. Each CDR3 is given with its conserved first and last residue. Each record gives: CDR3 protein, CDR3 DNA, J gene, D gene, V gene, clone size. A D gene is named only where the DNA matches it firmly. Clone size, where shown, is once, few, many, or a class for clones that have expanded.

CDR3 protein: CASSFRLEATEAFF; CDR3 DNA: TGTGCCAGCAGCTTTAGGTTGGAGGCCACTGAAGCTTTCTTT; J gene: TRBJ1-1; D gene: NA; V gene: TRBV6-8; clone size: NA
CDR3 protein: CASSNGLAAVDKETQYF; CDR3 DNA: TGTGCCAGCAGTAACGGACTAGCGGCAGTCGATAAAGAGACCCAGTACTTC; J gene: TRBJ2-5; D gene: TRBD2; V gene: TRBV28; clone size: few
CDR3 protein: CASRWAPNTEAFF; CDR3 DNA: TGTGCCAGCAGGTGGGCCCCGAACACTGAAGCTTTCTTT; J gene: TRBJ1-1; D gene: NA; V gene: TRBV28; clone size: few
CDR3 protein: CASSGQVLGFEQFF; CDR3 DNA: TGTGCCAGCAGCGGACAGGTCTTGGGGTTTGAGCAGTTCTTC; J gene: TRBJ2-1; D gene: TRBD1; V gene: TRBV6-8; clone size: few
CDR3 protein: CASSFRGSGANVLTF; CDR3 DNA: TGTGCCAGCAGCTTTCGTGGATCTGGGGCCAACGTCCTGACTTTC; J gene: TRBJ2-6; D gene: NA; V gene: TRBV11-3; clone size: few
CDR3 protein: CASSLETHKDGRFREQFF; CDR3 DNA: TGTGCCAGCAGCTTAGAAACGCATAAGGATGGGCGGTTCCGTGAGCAGTTCTTC; J gene: TRBJ2-1; D gene: NA; V gene: TRBV11-3; clone size: few
CDR3 protein: CASSPPLPTGVGKNIQYF; CDR3 DNA: TGTGCCAGCAGTCCCCCCCTGCCGACAGGGGTAGGGAAAAACATTCAGTACTTC; J gene: TRBJ2-4; D gene: TRBD1; V gene: TRBV6-8; clone size: few
CDR3 protein: CASSSSPRQGYNEQFF; CDR3 DNA: TGTGCCAGCAGTTCTTCCCCGCGACAGGGGTACAATGAGCAGTTCTTC; J gene: TRBJ2-1; D gene: TRBD1; V gene: TRBV6-8; clone size: NA
CDR3 protein: CASRRTGDSNQPQHF; CDR3 DNA: TGTGCCAGCAGACGGACAGGAGATAGCAATCAGCCCCAGCATTTT; J gene: TRBJ1-5; D gene: TRBD1; V gene: TRBV6-8; clone size: few
CDR3 protein: CASSLVSGGASYNEQFF; CDR3 DNA: TGCGCCAGCAGCTTGGTTAGCGGGGGGGCCTCCTACAATGAGCAGTTCTTC; J gene: TRBJ2-1; D gene: TRBD2; V gene: TRBV5-1; clone size: NA
CDR3 protein: CASSPAGGNYGYTF; CDR3 DNA: TGTGCCAGCTCACCTGCAGGAGGCAACTATGGCTACACCTTC; J gene: TRBJ1-2; D gene: NA; V gene: TRBV18; clone size: NA
CDR3 protein: CASTDYRTTNEKLFF; CDR3 DNA: TGTGCCAGTACTGATTACAGAACAACTAATGAAAAACTGTTTTTT; J gene: TRBJ1-4; D gene: NA; V gene: TRBV19; clone size: NA
CDR3 protein: CASSLGHNPFHRYF; CDR3 DNA: TGTGCCAGCAGCTTAGGACACAATCCCTTTCACCGGTACTTC; J gene: TRBJ2-7; D gene: NA; V gene: TRBV11-3; clone size: large
CDR3 protein: CASSQDVGRLHF; CDR3 DNA: TGTGCCAGCAGCCAAGATGTTGGGCGGCTCCACTTT; J gene: TRBJ1-6; D gene: NA; V gene: TRBV14; clone size: NA
CDR3 protein: CASSPVGDIQYF; CDR3 DNA: TGTGCCAGTAGTCCCGTGGGGGACATTCAGTACTTC; J gene: TRBJ2-4; D gene: NA; V gene: TRBV19; clone size: NA
CDR3 protein: CASSHRLGNSPLHF; CDR3 DNA: TGTGCCAGCAGCCACCGACTAGGAAATTCACCCCTCCACTTT; J gene: TRBJ1-6; D gene: NA; V gene: TRBV11-3; clone size: medium-sized
CDR3 protein: CASSYFGKTGELFF; CDR3 DNA: TGTGCCAGCAGTTACTTTGGGAAAACCGGGGAGCTGTTTTTT; J gene: TRBJ2-2; D gene: NA; V gene: TRBV6-8; clone size: NA
CDR3 protein: CASGVNSYEQYF; CDR3 DNA: TGTGCCAGCGGCGTGAACTCCTACGAGCAGTACTTC; J gene: TRBJ2-7; D gene: NA; V gene: TRBV6-8; clone size: large
CDR3 protein: CASSPRAGKDEQFF; CDR3 DNA: TGTGCCAGCTCACCCCGAGCGGGGAAGGATGAGCAGTTCTTC; J gene: TRBJ2-1; D gene: TRBD2; V gene: TRBV18; clone size: NA
CDR3 protein: CASSSYRGVNTGELFF; CDR3 DNA: TGTGCCAGCAGTTCCTACAGGGGGGTCAACACCGGGGAGCTGTTTTTT; J gene: TRBJ2-2; D gene: TRBD1; V gene: TRBV28; clone size: few
CDR3 protein: CASSFSGTGGDGYTF; CDR3 DNA: TGTGCCAGCAGCTTTTCCGGGACAGGGGGCGATGGCTACACCTTC; J gene: TRBJ1-2; D gene: TRBD1; V gene: TRBV11-3; clone size: medium-sized
CDR3 protein: CASSPAGTGTGGGYTF; CDR3 DNA: TGTGCCAGCAGTCCAGCCGGGACAGGGACTGGGGGCGGCTACACCTTC; J gene: TRBJ1-2; D gene: TRBD1; V gene: TRBV28; clone size: NA
CDR3 protein: CASSRRGLAGYTF; CDR3 DNA: TGTGCCAGCTCACGCAGGGGGCTTGCTGGCTACACCTTC; J gene: TRBJ1-2; D gene: TRBD1; V gene: TRBV18; clone size: once
CDR3 protein: CASSEAVYEQYF; CDR3 DNA: TGTGCCAGCAGTGAGGCTGTCTACGAGCAGTACTTC; J gene: TRBJ2-7; D gene: NA; V gene: TRBV9; clone size: few
CDR3 protein: CASSLDPGANSYEQYF; CDR3 DNA: TGCGCCAGCAGCTTGGATCCAGGGGCAAACTCCTACGAGCAGTACTTC; J gene: TRBJ2-7; D gene: NA; V gene: TRBV5-1; clone size: NA
CDR3 protein: CASSYSRSNYGYTF; CDR3 DNA: TGTGCCAGCAGTTACTCGAGGTCTAACTATGGCTACACCTTC; J gene: TRBJ1-2; D gene: NA; V gene: TRBV6-8; clone size: medium-sized
CDR3 protein: CAIRALADTEAFF; CDR3 DNA: TGTGCCATCAGAGCTCTGGCGGACACTGAAGCTTTCTTT; J gene: TRBJ1-1; D gene: NA; V gene: TRBV6-8; clone size: medium-sized
CDR3 protein: CASSSEGGGNTIYF; CDR3 DNA: TGTGCCAGCAGCAGCGAGGGGGGTGGAAACACCATATATTTT; J gene: TRBJ1-3; D gene: NA; V gene: TRBV6-8; clone size: few
CDR3 protein: CASSPRTGLTEAFF; CDR3 DNA: TGTGCCAGCTCACCTCGGACAGGGCTCACTGAAGCTTTCTTT; J gene: TRBJ1-1; D gene: TRBD1; V gene: TRBV18; clone size: NA
CDR3 protein: CASRTRVRTGELFF; CDR3 DNA: TGTGCCAGCAGGACCAGGGTACGAACCGGGGAGCTGTTTTTT; J gene: TRBJ2-2; D gene: NA; V gene: TRBV6-8; clone size: few
CDR3 protein: CASSQEGGITEAFF; CDR3 DNA: TGCGCCAGCAGCCAAGAAGGGGGGATCACTGAAGCTTTCTTT; J gene: TRBJ1-1; D gene: NA; V gene: TRBV4-1; clone size: medium-sized